Below are 2 T cell receptor beta chains sequenced from a single sample in a study of technical replicates of blood from a handful of donors. Some clones are missing from TCRdb's copy, which holds only in-frame ones; the method was immunoSEQ multiplex PCR. The sample consists of some 77,000 clones, around 90% of them appearing once. The sample comprised T cells isolated from PBMCs. These receptors were obtained from a human donor in good health.

The rearrangement uses TRBV19 and TRBJ2-7, with 12 bases lining up with TRBD1. Trimming removed 8 bases from V and 5 bases from J; junction bases left unmatched: 7. CDR3 length equals 14 residues. Germline V CDR1 and CDR2: LNHDA, SQIVND (reference sequence). The CDR3 protein is CASGPGTGGHEQYF. CDR3 coding DNA: TGTGCCAGTGGCCCCGGGACAGGGGGCCACGAGCAGTACTTC.

This chain's CDR3 is CASSQDRLAREQYF. The DNA of the CDR3 is TGTGCCAGCAGCCAAGATCGCCTAGCCCGCGAGCAGTACTTC. The rearrangement links TRBV4-2 to TRBJ2-7, with D possibly matching TRBD2 (5 bases). The CDR3 length is 14 residues. V was pared by 0 bases and J by 6 bases, with 12 bases between. The V gene's germline CDR1 is LGHNA and CDR2 YNFKEQ.